This TCR beta chain was captured in a study of T-cell reconstitution after alpha-beta-depleted transplantation in children. Unique molecular identifiers were incorporated when the TCRbeta library was constructed. One entry per CDR3 protein results from TCRdb running MiXCR on the PCR reads. The sample lists hundreds of thousands of distinct CDR3 sequences, around 13% seen once, with 0.79% in the top ten. This sequence was found in a girl aged 2 to 9 with congenital amegakaryocytic thrombocytopenia, due to receive a stem cell transplant. Sequencing used PBMCs, obtained before TCRalphabeta/CD19-depleted stem cell transplant.

The CDR3 loop reads CASRLTMPQGKVYNEQFF. CDR3 nucleotide sequence: TGTGCCAGCAGATTGACTATGCCCCAAGGTAAGGTCTACAATGAGCAGTTCTTC. The rearrangement uses TRBV3-1 and TRBJ2-1, with TRBD2 as a possible D gene (5 bases). Germline assignment: CDR1 LGHDT and CDR2 YNNKEL (reference sequence). V lost 6 bases to trimming and J lost 3 bases, with 24 bases between them. CDR3 size: 18 residues.